The clone carrying this T cell receptor beta chain turned up a few times. This specimen comes from a study of blood T cells in healthy people across ages. CDR1 and CDR2 from the germline V gene are LGHNA and YSLEER. This CDR3 is 13 amino acids long. V was cut by 0 bases and J by 7 bases, with 9 bases left in between. Together with a sample-barcoded 5' primer, a J-beta primer mix was included in a second PCR lasting roughly 6 to 12 cycles. A single record per CDR3 protein comes from TCRdb applying MiXCR to the 5' RACE reads. The table lists around 1,000,000 distinct CDR3 sequences, almost 25% of them singletons, with 0.65% to 0.95% in the top ten. This same sample was also taken into another study, of T cells of mothers and their children. That work contributes: Donors were a few healthy Caucasian mothers and their six children.

What was sequenced was blood. The clonotype was recovered from a girl under 10 years old in good health. The V call is TRBV4-3, the J call TRBJ1-1; TRBD1 might be the D (5 bases). CDR3 DNA: TGCGCCAGCAGCCAAGAGGTTGACAGTGAAGCTTTCTTT. It encodes CASSQEVDSEAFF.